This T cell receptor beta chain was observed in a study of T cell repertoires in cytomegalovirus infection. Whole-study context: It can be stated that public TCR beta signatures indicated CMV infection as well as a matching HLA type.

This clonotype was observed a few times. What it binds is unknown. From germline, CDR1 is SGHVS and CDR2 FNYEAQ. Trimming stripped 5 bases from V and 4 bases from J, with 8 bases between. The CDR3 runs to 13 residues. TCRdb itself ran the reads through MiXCR, one entry per CDR3 protein. The sample lists 57,000 or so distinct CDR3 sequences, around 33% occurring once. The specimen was PBMCs, sequenced either directly or after in vitro stimulation (not recorded which). The TCR sequence derives from a human donor in good health (CMV status not recorded). Some clones in this sample may be carry-over from other donors' samples. This chain joins TRBV7-6 and TRBJ2-2; weak D call: TRBD1 (5 bases). The CDR3 protein is CASSTRVTGELFF. In DNA, the CDR3 is TGTGCCAGCAGCACCAGGGTCACCGGGGAGCTGTTTTTT.